These 27 T cell receptor beta chains were all obtained from the same sample, sequenced in a study of blood T cell repertoires in COVID-19. Assay used: immunoSEQ multiplex PCR; TCRdb lists only in-frame clones, some missing. The sample lists 50,000 or so clones, roughly four fifths occurring once. Sequencing was carried out using peripheral blood. The receptor set was obtained from a middle-aged man with acute or convalescent COVID-19.

This chain links TRBV2 with TRBJ1-2; weak D call: TRBD1 (6 bases). CDR1 and CDR2 from the germline V gene are SNHLY and FYNNEI. V was clipped by 6 bases and J by 6 bases, with 14 bases between them. CDR3 length: 13 residues. CDR3 amino acids: CASSATGKDGYTF. CDR3 coding DNA: TGTGCCAGCAGCGCAACAGGGAAGGATGGCTACACCTTC.

V is TRBV25-1 and J is TRBJ2-5; 8 positions agree with TRBD1. CDR3 size: 17 residues. CDR1 and CDR2 from the germline V gene are MGHDK and SYGVNS. The V gene end was trimmed by 3 bases and the J gene end by 5 bases; junction bases not matched to a gene: 14. CDR3 residues: CASSDWDRPNSPETQYF. In DNA, the CDR3 is TGTGCCAGCAGTGATTGGGACAGGCCTAATTCACCGGAGACCCAGTACTTC.

This rearrangement joins TRBV28 to TRBJ1-1; D uncertain. The CDR3 is 14 amino acids. Trimming shortened V by 2 bases and J by 0 bases, and 7 bases separated the two germline ends. Germline V gives CDR1 MDHEN, CDR2 SYDVKM. CDR3 DNA: TGTGCCAGCAGTTTAACTGTGGTGAACACTGAAGCTTTCTTT. This sequence encodes CASSLTVVNTEAFF.

This chain links TRBV5-1 with TRBJ2-3; 7 bases agree with TRBD1. There are 12 residues in the CDR3. Unmatched junction bases numbered 1, after V lost 6 bases and J lost 3 bases. CDR1 and CDR2 (germline): SGHRS, YFSETQ. The CDR3 loop is CASNRGTDTQYF. CDR3 in DNA: TGCGCCAGCAACAGGGGAACAGATACGCAGTATTTT.

The gene calls are TRBV3-1 (or the pseudogene TRBV3-2) and TRBJ2-4, with 9 bases identical to TRBD1. Losses at the gene ends were 0 bases for V and 4 bases for J; bases not matched to a gene: 7. The length of the CDR3 is 17 residues. Germline-derived CDR1 and CDR2 are LGHDT and YNNKEL (reference sequence). CDR3 residues: CASSQEVGTGSKNIQYF. The CDR3 bases are TGTGCCAGCAGCCAAGAAGTGGGGACAGGGTCGAAAAACATTCAGTACTTC.

The V call is TRBV6-5, the J call TRBJ1-3; no reliable D call. Looked up from germline, CDR1 is MNHEY and CDR2 is SVGAGI. V lost 6 bases and J lost 3, with 9 bases in between. The CDR3 extends over 13 amino acids. CDR3 residues: CASRSASGNTIYF. The CDR3 bases are TGTGCCAGCAGATCCGCTAGTGGAAACACCATATATTTT.

V is TRBV6-4 and J is TRBJ2-2; D gene ambiguous. Germline assignment: CDR1 MRHNA and CDR2 SNTAGT. The CDR3 contains 14 residues. Trimming took off 4 bases at V and 0 bases at J, with 6 bases between the two ends. In nucleotides, the CDR3 is TGTGCCAGCAGTGCTTCTACGAACACCGGGGAGCTGTTTTTT. Its translation: CASSASTNTGELFF.

The chain carries TRBV29-1 and TRBJ2-6; possible D gene TRBD1, 6 bases. The germline gives CDR1 SQVTM, CDR2 ANQGSEA. The V end lost 5 bases, the J end lost 0 bases, and 11 bases lay between the germline ends. The CDR3 is 15 residues long. In DNA, the CDR3 is TGCAGCGTTAGAACAGGGAACTCTGGGGCCAACGTCCTGACTTTC. Its protein product is CSVRTGNSGANVLTF.

V gene TRBV30 combines with J gene TRBJ1-3; D gene ambiguous. Trimming removed 2 bases from V and 4 bases from J, with 15 bases in between. Germline assignment: CDR1 GTSNPN and CDR2 SVGIG (reference sequence). CDR3 length equals 15 residues. This CDR3 is CAWSRPRTVGNTIYF. CDR3 bases: TGTGCCTGGAGTCGCCCCCGAACAGTCGGAAACACCATATATTTT.

The J gene is TRBJ1-2, the V gene TRBV15; 7 bases map to TRBD1. CDR3 length: 17 amino acids. Trimming at V came to 1 base and at J to 0 bases, leaving 8 bases not matched to a gene. The germline gives CDR1 LNHNV, CDR2 YYDKDF (reference sequence). The CDR3 bases are TGTGCCACCAGCAGAGTCGGGACAGCGAAAACTAACTATGGCTACACCTTC. Translating it yields CATSRVGTAKTNYGYTF.

This clone came up once. This chain connects TRBV9 to TRBJ2-7, with 9 bases lining up with TRBD1. The CDR3 loop spans 15 amino acids. In germline, CDR1 is SGDLS, CDR2 YYNGEE. J gave up 1 base and V 2 bases, and 4 bases lay outside the gene matches. CDR3 protein: CASSVGTGLSYEQYF. In DNA, the CDR3 is TGTGCCAGCAGCGTCGGGACAGGGCTATCCTACGAGCAGTACTTC.

The gene calls are TRBV7-2 and TRBJ2-2; TRBD2 might be the D (5 bases). This CDR3 has 15 residues. Trimming stripped 1 base from V and 9 bases from J, with 15 bases between. Germline CDR1 and CDR2: SGHTA and FQGNSA. The CDR3 here is CASSLDPLPGRELFF. As DNA, the CDR3 is TGTGCCAGCAGCTTAGACCCCCTCCCCGGGAGGGAGCTGTTTTTT.

The table lists this clone with a count of one. This chain joins TRBV10-1 and TRBJ1-1, with 8 positions matching TRBD1. This CDR3 contains 14 residues. After removal of 6 bases from V and 0 bases from J, the junction contained 3 bases not matched to a gene. Germline V CDR1 and CDR2: WNHNN, SYGVQD (reference sequence). CDR3 sequence: CASRHRGMNTEAFF. The CDR3 region has the DNA TGCGCCAGCAGACACAGGGGGATGAACACTGAAGCTTTCTTT.

V gene TRBV12-3 or TRBV12-4 combines with J gene TRBJ2-7, with a possible D match to TRBD1 (5 bases). V was pared by 2 bases and J by 3 bases, with 8 bases between. The CDR3 length is 13 residues. The CDR3 sequence is CASSLWTIYEQYF. The CDR3 DNA reads as TGTGCCAGCAGTTTATGGACAATCTACGAGCAGTACTTC.

The chain is built from TRBV6-5 and TRBJ1-2; TRBD1 matches 9 bases. The V gene's germline CDR1 is MNHEY and CDR2 SVGAGI. The CDR3 loop spans 16 amino acids. Trimming took 2 bases from V and 4 from J; bases not matched to a gene: 8. The CDR3 region is CASSYEQRTGAYGYTF. In DNA, the CDR3 is TGTGCCAGCAGTTACGAACAACGGACAGGGGCCTATGGCTACACCTTC.

The chain combines TRBV24-1 with TRBJ2-3; 9 nucleotides match TRBD1. The length of the CDR3 is 16 residues. Trimming cost V 7 bases and J 8 bases; bases outside gene matches: 15. Germline V gene lookup returns CDR1 KGHDR and CDR2 SFDVKD. Written as DNA, the CDR3 is TGTGCCACCAGCAAAAACCCGGGACAGGGTATAGGTACGCAGTATTTT. This sequence encodes CATSKNPGQGIGTQYF.

CDR3 residues: CASRPPGQGTEAFF. The CDR3 DNA sequence: TGTGCCAGTAGACCTCCGGGACAGGGGACTGAAGCTTTCTTT. The chain is built from TRBV19 and TRBJ1-1, with 10 nucleotides matching TRBD1. This CDR3 is 14 amino acids long. Losses at the gene ends were 6 bases for V and 5 bases for J; bases not matched to a gene: 6. CDR1 is LNHDA and CDR2 is SQIVND in the germline V gene (reference sequence).

This chain joins TRBV3-1 (or the pseudogene TRBV3-2) and TRBJ1-1; no clear D. Between the trimmed V and J ends, which lost 4 bases and 5 bases, there was a span of 14 bases. CDR3 length: 14 amino acids. Germline values: CDR1 LGHDT, CDR2 YNNKEL (reference sequence). The CDR3 protein is CASSLREPKTEAFF. The CDR3 nucleotides read TGTGCCAGCAGCCTCCGGGAGCCAAAGACTGAAGCTTTCTTT.

V is TRBV2 and J is TRBJ2-1; D unresolved. The V end was cut by 1 base, the J end by 7 bases, with 5 bases between. The germline CDR1 and CDR2 sequences are SNHLY and FYNNEI. This CDR3 has 12 amino acids. In DNA form, the CDR3 reads TGTGCCAGCAGTGAAGAAACTAATGAGCAGTTCTTC. Translating it yields CASSEETNEQFF.

In this sample, this clone turned up once. The genes are TRBV2 and TRBJ2-5; 7 positions agree with TRBD2. V lost 6 bases and J lost 4; bases outside the gene matches: 8. The length of the CDR3 is 14 residues. Looked up from germline, CDR1 is SNHLY and CDR2 is FYNNEI. CDR3 loop: CASSPGLLGETQYF. DNA for the CDR3: TGTGCCAGCAGCCCGGGACTACTCGGAGAGACCCAGTACTTC.

This clone was counted only a few times. The CDR3 sequence is CAVKQGARGNQPQHF. CDR3 in DNA: TGTGCCGTGAAACAGGGGGCGAGGGGCAATCAGCCCCAGCATTTT. The V call is TRBV21-1, the J call TRBJ1-5; the table's D call, TRBD1, has no DNA check behind it. TRBV21-1 is an annotated pseudogene. The CDR3 spans 15 residues.

V gene TRBV24-1 combines with J gene TRBJ1-6; no reliable D call. Germline CDR1 reads KGHDR; CDR2 reads SFDVKD. V was trimmed by 1 base and J by 7 bases, leaving 22 bases between them. The CDR3 has 19 amino acids. CDR3 nucleotides: TGTGCCACCAGTGATTTATCTCCAACAGATTCCACCGACAATTCACCCCTCCACTTT. Translation gives CATSDLSPTDSTDNSPLHF.

This clone was detected only once. The chain joins TRBV30 to TRBJ1-2; 7 bases are a match to TRBD1. The V and J ends lost 4 bases and 8 bases, in that order; junction bases with no gene match: 7. Germline V gene lookup returns CDR1 GTSNPN and CDR2 SVGIG (reference sequence). The CDR3 extends over 12 amino acids. The CDR3 loop reads CAWKGRGGGYTF. CDR3 DNA: TGTGCCTGGAAGGGCAGAGGGGGCGGCTACACCTTC.

This clone was seen more than once but under ten times. The chain joins TRBV7-9 to TRBJ1-1, with D possibly being TRBD1 (6 bases). The CDR3 totals 16 residues. Germline V gene lookup returns CDR1 SEHNR and CDR2 FQNEAQ (reference sequence). Trimming shortened V by 0 bases and J by 5 bases, and 16 bases separated the two germline ends. DNA for the CDR3: TGTGCCAGCAGCTTAGCGAGACAGGTCTCGGGTACTGAAGCTTTCTTT. This sequence encodes CASSLARQVSGTEAFF. The full variable domain, its missing parts supplied by reference TRBV7-9 and TRBJ1-1, is DTGVSQNPRHKITKRGQNVTFRCDPISEHNRLYWYRQTLGQGPEFLTYFQNEAQLEKSRLLSDRFSAERPKGSFSTLEIQRTEQGDSAMYLCASSLARQVSGTEAFFGQGTRLTVV.

The chain couples TRBV7-9 to TRBJ1-1; 7 bases map to TRBD1. CDR3 length: 15 amino acids. Germline values: CDR1 SEHNR, CDR2 FQNEAQ (reference sequence). Germline trimming cut 5 bases from V and 1 base from J; bases unmatched to any gene: 7. The CDR3 region is CASSPWDSPNTEAFF. For the CDR3, the DNA is TGTGCCAGCAGCCCCTGGGACAGCCCGAACACTGAAGCTTTCTTT.

V gene TRBV19 combines with J gene TRBJ1-2, with TRBD1 matching 7 bases. Trimming at V came to 4 bases and at J to 8 bases, leaving 10 bases not matched to a gene. CDR1 LNHDA and CDR2 SQIVND come from the germline V gene (reference sequence). The CDR3 loop spans 14 amino acids. CDR3 in DNA: TGTGCCAGTAGTAAAACAGGGGCGCCTGGGGGCTACACCTTC. The encoded protein is CASSKTGAPGGYTF. Full variable domain (missing parts from reference TRBV19 and TRBJ1-2): DGGITQSPKYLFRKEGQNVTLSCEQNLNHDAMYWYRQDPGQGLRLIYYSQIVNDFQKGDIAEGYSVSREKKESFPLTVTSAQKNPTAFYLCASSKTGAPGGYTFGSGTRLTVV.

This clone was found once. The J gene is TRBJ1-3, the V gene TRBV29-1; D is unclear. This CDR3 comprises 14 residues. Between the trimmed V and J ends, which lost 2 bases and 0 bases, there was a span of 8 bases. CDR1 and CDR2 from the germline V gene are SQVTM and ANQGSEA. CDR3 loop: CSVERGFSGNTIYF. The CDR3 DNA sequence: TGCAGCGTTGAACGGGGTTTCTCTGGAAACACCATATATTTT.